What follows are 25 T cell receptor beta chains derived from one specimen sequenced in a study of response to subunit inactivated influenza vaccine. A single record per CDR3 protein comes from TCRdb applying MiXCR to the RT-PCR reads. The sample carries approximately 530,000 distinct CDR3 sequences, around 13% recorded once. The sequencing here drew on PBMCs from blood, taken more than 35 days after vaccination. Every receptor here comes from a man between 45 and 60 years old who received an inactivated influenza vaccine.

This rearrangement joins TRBV20-1 to TRBJ1-5; a possible D gene is TRBD1 (5 bases). Trimming removed 3 bases from V and 9 bases from J, with 12 bases in between. Germline values: CDR1 DFQATT, CDR2 SNEGSKA (reference sequence). The CDR3 runs 12 residues. The CDR3 bases are TGCAGTGCTAGGCTAAAGGGGCCGCCCCAGCATTTT. Its protein is CSARLKGPPQHF.

This clonotype showed up just a few times. V is TRBV6-1 and J is TRBJ1-1; TRBD1 might be the D (5 bases). This CDR3 has 14 amino acids. The germline V gene has CDR1 MNHNS and CDR2 SASEGT. Deletions cut 6 bases from V and 4 bases from J, with 15 bases between. The CDR3 loop reads CASRVQGISTEAFF. In nucleotides, the CDR3 is TGTGCCAGCAGAGTTCAGGGAATTAGCACTGAAGCTTTCTTT.

This clonotype was picked up a small number of times. The DNA for the CDR3 is TGTGCCAGCAGTGAAGGCAGGCGGGAGAGGCAGTTCTTC. The encoded protein is CASSEGRRERQFF. The genes are TRBV6-1 and TRBJ2-1; 7 bases line up with TRBD2. J lost 12 bases, V lost 1 base, and 6 bases had no gene match. There are 13 residues in the CDR3. The germline V gene encodes CDR1 MNHNS and CDR2 SASEGT.

This clonotype was found a few times. The J gene is TRBJ2-7, the V gene TRBV5-1; 13 bases are shared with TRBD2. The CDR3 spans 18 residues. V was pared by 5 bases and J by 0 bases, with 11 bases of the junction left unmatched. In germline, CDR1 is SGHRS, CDR2 YFSETQ. CDR3 in DNA: TGCGCCAGCAGGGGTAGGACTAGCGGGGGAGCCATCTCCTACGAGCAGTACTTC. Translated, it gives CASRGRTSGGAISYEQYF.

The table lists this clonotype with a few counts. The chain couples TRBV7-2 to TRBJ1-2, with unresolved D. The CDR3 is 13 amino acids. Between the trimmed V and J ends, which lost 5 bases and 5 bases, there was a span of 12 bases. Germline loops: CDR1 SGHTA, CDR2 FQGNSA. Here the CDR3 DNA reads TGTGCCAGCAGCCCCCAAAGTGGGTATGGCTACACCTTC. The encoded protein is CASSPQSGYGYTF.

At least ten counts were recorded for this clonotype. V is TRBV4-3 and J is TRBJ2-2; 8 bases are a match to TRBD1. CDR1 and CDR2 from the germline V gene are LGHNA and YSLEER. Germline trimming cut 0 bases from V and 7 bases from J; bases unmatched to any gene: 7. This CDR3 contains 16 residues. CDR3 nucleotides: TGCGCCAGCAGCCAAGATCTTCAGGGGGCGTTCGGGGAGCTGTTTTTT. This gives the protein CASSQDLQGAFGELFF.

This chain links TRBV29-1 with TRBJ2-1; 10 bases line up with TRBD1. With 1 base clipped from V and 7 bases from J, the junction kept 7 bases outside the gene matches. CDR1 is SQVTM and CDR2 is ANQGSEA in the germline V gene. The CDR3 totals 15 residues. The CDR3 reads CSVEGGQGLGNEQFF. CDR3 in DNA: TGCAGCGTTGAAGGGGGACAGGGGTTGGGGAATGAGCAGTTCTTC.

This clonotype was recorded only once. This chain uses TRBV11-2 with TRBJ2-1; D possibly corresponds to TRBD2 (5 bases). The ends were cut back, 7 bases at V and 10 bases at J, with 11 bases in the middle. There are 11 residues in the CDR3. Germline loops: CDR1 SGHAT, CDR2 FQNNGV. For the CDR3, the DNA is TGTGCCAGCACCCCCGCTAGCGAGCAGTTCTTC. Its protein product is CASTPASEQFF. The whole variable domain, remainder taken from reference TRBV11-2 and TRBJ2-1, is EAGVAQSPRYKIIEKRQSVAFWCNPISGHATLYWYQQILGQGPKLLIQFQNNGVVDDSQLPKDRFSAERLKGVDSTLKIQPAKLEDSAVYLCASTPASEQFFGPGTRLTVL.

This clonotype appeared a few times. The rearrangement links TRBV5-1 to TRBJ2-7; 7 nucleotides line up with TRBD2. CDR1 is SGHRS, CDR2 YFSETQ, per germline. This CDR3 spans 16 amino acids. The V and J ends lost 4 bases and 2 bases, in that order; junction bases with no gene match: 12. The CDR3 reads CASSVGPASGTYEQYF. CDR3 sequence (DNA): TGCGCCAGCAGCGTAGGCCCGGCTAGCGGTACCTACGAGCAGTACTTC.

The table lists this clonotype with a few counts. The chain employs TRBV6-5 and TRBJ2-3; D is possibly TRBD1 or TRBD2 (5 bases each). V shed 0 bases and J shed 6 bases, with 13 bases lying between them. The CDR3 is made up of 15 amino acids. Germline V gene lookup returns CDR1 MNHEY and CDR2 SVGAGI. The CDR3 nucleotides are TGTGCCAGCAGTTACTCGCGTTCGAGGGGTGATACGCAGTATTTT. Translated, it gives CASSYSRSRGDTQYF.

The chain combines TRBV25-1 with TRBJ1-1; D ambiguous. The CDR3 runs to 11 residues. CDR1 is MGHDK, CDR2 SYGVNS, per germline. The ends were cut back, 0 bases at V and 8 bases at J, with 4 bases in the middle. The CDR3 loop reads CASSEYREAFF. CDR3 coding DNA: TGTGCCAGCAGTGAATATCGAGAAGCTTTCTTT.

This rearrangement joins TRBV5-1 to TRBJ2-3; the D gene could be TRBD1 or TRBD2 (6 bases each). V lost 4 bases to trimming and J lost 3 bases, with 15 bases between them. This CDR3 is built from 15 residues. From germline, CDR1 is SGHRS and CDR2 YFSETQ. CDR3 DNA: TGCGCCAGCAGCCCGCGCCTAGGGGGGACAGATACGCAGTATTTT. This encodes CASSPRLGGTDTQYF.

This chain uses TRBV6-5 with TRBJ2-1; possibly TRBD1 for D (6 bases). This CDR3 contains 15 residues. CDR1 and CDR2 from the germline V gene are MNHEY and SVGAGI. V lost 2 bases to trimming and J lost 3 bases, with 11 bases between them. CDR3 loop: CASSYIQGIYNEQFF. Written as DNA, the CDR3 is TGTGCCAGCAGTTACATACAGGGTATCTACAATGAGCAGTTCTTC.

This clonotype was counted ten times or more. The V call is TRBV27, the J call TRBJ1-4, with D tentatively TRBD1 (6 bases). The CDR3 length is 14 residues. Germline V gene lookup returns CDR1 MNHEY and CDR2 SMNVEV (reference sequence). The V and J ends lost 8 bases and 2 bases respectively, with 12 bases between them. CDR3 sequence (DNA): TGTGCCAGCGGGGGCGACAGCACTAATGAAAAACTGTTTTTT. This gives the protein CASGGDSTNEKLFF.

This clonotype came up many times. V usage is TRBV5-1 and J usage is TRBJ2-7; D possibly uses TRBD1 or TRBD2 (5 bases each). Trimming removed 4 bases from V and 7 bases from J, with 21 bases in between. From germline, CDR1 is SGHRS and CDR2 YFSETQ. This CDR3 is 15 amino acids long. The CDR3 nucleotides read TGCGCCAGCAGCACGAGACAGATTATACCGGGAGAGCAGTACTTC. Residues: CASSTRQIIPGEQYF. Full variable domain (missing parts from reference TRBV5-1 and TRBJ2-7): KAGVTQTPRYLIKTRGQQVTLSCSPISGHRSVSWYQQTPGQGLQFLFEYFSETQRNKGNFPGRFSGRQFSNSRSEMNVSTLELGDSALYLCASSTRQIIPGEQYFGPGTRLTVT.

This clonotype was picked up a small number of times. The genes are TRBV12-3 or TRBV12-4 and TRBJ1-1, with 12 positions matching TRBD1. J was trimmed by 4 bases and V by 5 bases; bases with no gene match: 8. This CDR3 is 16 amino acids long. In DNA, the CDR3 is TGTGCCAGCAGTCTACACCCGGGACAGGGGGCCACTGAAGCTTTCTTT. This encodes CASSLHPGQGATEAFF.

A few counts support this clonotype. V and J are TRBV6-2 or TRBV6-3 and TRBJ2-1; either TRBD1 or TRBD2 may fit D (5 bases each). The V gene's germline CDR1 is MNHEY and CDR2 SVGEGT. The CDR3 covers 12 residues. The V end lost 10 bases, the J end lost 8 bases, and 15 bases lay between the germline ends. As DNA, the CDR3 is TGTGCCACCCAACGGGGACGGTATGAGCAGTTCTTC. Translated: CATQRGRYEQFF.

J is TRBJ2-1 and V is TRBV11-2, with TRBD1 matching 10 bases. J lost 8 bases, V lost 6 bases, and 22 bases had no gene match. This CDR3 contains 19 residues. The germline gives CDR1 SGHAT, CDR2 FQNNGV. This chain's CDR3 is CASRRPGQGYRTLKDEQFF. CDR3 nucleotides: TGTGCCAGCAGAAGACCGGGACAGGGGTACCGGACCCTAAAGGATGAGCAGTTCTTC.

This rearrangement joins TRBV5-1 to TRBJ1-2; no clear D gene. Germline CDR1 and CDR2: SGHRS and YFSETQ. The CDR3 consists of 12 residues. V lost 0 bases to trimming and J lost 10 bases, with 10 bases between them. For the CDR3, the DNA is TGCGCCAGCAGCTTGGGAGCAGGTCTCTACACCTTC. This gives the protein CASSLGAGLYTF.

This clonotype has a handful of counts. The chain carries TRBV28 and TRBJ2-7; D not certain. With 10 bases removed from V and 0 bases from J, the gap between germline ends came to 19 bases. The CDR3 contains 15 residues. Germline values: CDR1 MDHEN, CDR2 SYDVKM. Here the CDR3 DNA reads TGTGCCATCTCACCCCCAGGAGCAACCTCCTACGAGCAGTACTTC. Its translation is CAISPPGATSYEQYF.

The rearrangement uses TRBV9 and TRBJ1-5, with a tentative D call TRBD1 (5 bases). CDR1 is SGDLS and CDR2 is YYNGEE in the germline V gene. Trimming left V 3 bases short and J 3 bases short, with 7 bases between. The length of the CDR3 is 13 residues. The chain's CDR3 is CASSEGFNQPQHF. The CDR3 DNA reads as TGTGCCAGCAGCGAGGGGTTCAATCAGCCCCAGCATTTT.

V usage is TRBV20-1 and J usage is TRBJ1-4; D unclear. The CDR3 loop spans 12 amino acids. The V end was cut by 1 base, the J end by 8 bases, with 8 bases between. The germline V gene has CDR1 DFQATT and CDR2 SNEGSKA (reference sequence). The CDR3 reads CSARGLDEKLFF. For the CDR3, the DNA is TGCAGTGCTAGAGGGTTGGACGAAAAACTGTTTTTT.

J is TRBJ2-1 and V is TRBV11-3, with 8 bases matching TRBD1. The germline V gene encodes CDR1 SGHNT and CDR2 YENEEA. The V and J ends lost 5 bases and 2 bases, in that order; junction bases with no gene match: 8. This CDR3 contains 16 residues. CDR3 amino acids: CASSPHRTGTYNEQFF. CDR3 sequence (DNA): TGTGCCAGCAGCCCCCACCGGACAGGGACCTACAATGAGCAGTTCTTC.

This clonotype was picked up a small number of times. CDR3 region: CASSLSMLGDGPMGYTF. DNA of the CDR3: TGTGCCAGCAGTTTATCGATGTTGGGGGACGGACCTATGGGCTACACCTTC. The chain links TRBV27 to TRBJ1-2; D perhaps matches TRBD1 (5 bases). CDR1 is MNHEY and CDR2 is SMNVEV in the germline V gene (reference sequence). The CDR3 consists of 17 residues. V lost 0 bases and J 8 bases, leaving 22 bases between the germline ends.

This clonotype was observed a handful of times. The chain has TRBV15 and TRBJ1-2, with 7 bases identical to TRBD1. CDR1 and CDR2 from the germline V gene are LNHNV and YYDKDF (reference sequence). The CDR3 loop spans 14 amino acids. V lost 6 bases and J lost 5; bases outside the gene matches: 9. The DNA for the CDR3 is TGTGCCACCAGTCAGAGAGTACAGGGGTATGGCTACACCTTC. Residues: CATSQRVQGYGYTF. The full variable domain, rest sourced from reference TRBV15 and TRBJ1-2, is DAMVIQNPRYQVTQFGKPVTLSCSQTLNHNVMYWYQQKSSQAPKLLFHYYDKDFNNEADTPDNFQSRRPNTSFCFLDIRSPGLGDTAMYLCATSQRVQGYGYTFGSGTRLTVV.